This entry describes one T cell receptor beta chain. Its target is unknown. This CDR3 is 17 amino acids long. The V end lost 0 bases, the J end lost 7 bases, and 17 bases lay between the germline ends. Germline-derived CDR1 and CDR2 are SGDLS and YYNGEE. The data derive from a study of T cell responses to AZD1222 COVID-19 vaccine. Notes on the study in general: CD4 TCRs associated with vaccination spanned spike, dominating at 160-218 and 743-854. An increase in Spike-specific TCR breadth and depth was observed after two AZD1222 doses. Females made up more of the donors, who were largely white British, and clonal diversity may have come out too low.

Data came from immunoSEQ multiplex PCR; TCRdb stores just in-frame clones and leaves some out. This table has under 150,000 clones, nearly 95% appearing once. This sequence joins TRBV9 and TRBJ1-6; D is perhaps TRBD1 (5 bases). The sequence derives from an adult in good health. The specimen comprised peripheral blood, sampled on day 0 of AZD1222 vaccination. CDR3 bases: TGTGCCAGCAGCGTAGGGGGCGGGTCGAGGTACAATTCACCCCTCCACTTT. This gives the protein CASSVGGGSRYNSPLHF.